This record covers a single T cell receptor beta chain. The antigen remains unidentified. This sample is part of a study of human T cells and chemical hapten exposure. Study results and limitations: With DPC sensitization, TCRs exceeding 1 in 1000 frequency showed no change.

The CDR3 sequence is 13 residues long. The V and J ends lost 2 bases and 4 bases respectively, with 5 bases between them. Germline CDR1 reads KGHDR; CDR2 reads SFDVKD. One entry per CDR3 protein, called by TCRdb with MiXCR from the RACE reads. Of 85,000 to 100,000 distinct CDR3 sequences in the sample, roughly a quarter were seen once. As for time point: patch test 3, about 24 weeks after DPC sensitization. Treatment indicated: therapeutic diphenylcyclopropenone sensitization with weekly scalp DPC. The clonotype comes from a man aged 35 to 55 with alopecia areata. Some clones in this sample may be carry-over from other donors' samples. The sample here was whole blood, taken in connection with sensitization to the hapten diphenylcyclopropenone (DPC). The genes are TRBV24-1 and TRBJ2-1; no definite D call. The CDR3 sequence: CATSDYEYNEQFF. The CDR3 bases are TGTGCCACCAGTGATTACGAATACAATGAGCAGTTCTTC.